The clone carrying this TCR beta chain showed up just a few times. The identical CDR3 is also encoded by other nucleotide sequences in the sample. This specimen comes from a study of blood T cell repertoires in COVID-19. The wider study: Spain, Italy and the United States supplied samples that represented acute and convalescent COVID-19.

The length of the CDR3 is 14 residues. V gave up 2 bases and J gave up 1 base, with 8 bases separating them. Germline-derived CDR1 and CDR2 are MDHEN and SYDVKM. The protocol was immunoSEQ multiplex PCR, while the TCRdb copy is restricted to in-frame clones and leaves out a portion. The table shows about 220,000 clones, with 82% occurring only once. This TCR was sampled from a woman of 80 years or more with COVID-19, enrolled during active disease. Source material: peripheral blood. The rearrangement uses TRBV28 and TRBJ1-1; a possible D gene is TRBD1 (5 bases). The CDR3: CASSLGHRNTEAFF. DNA of the CDR3: TGTGCCAGCAGTTTAGGACACCGGAACACTGAAGCTTTCTTT.